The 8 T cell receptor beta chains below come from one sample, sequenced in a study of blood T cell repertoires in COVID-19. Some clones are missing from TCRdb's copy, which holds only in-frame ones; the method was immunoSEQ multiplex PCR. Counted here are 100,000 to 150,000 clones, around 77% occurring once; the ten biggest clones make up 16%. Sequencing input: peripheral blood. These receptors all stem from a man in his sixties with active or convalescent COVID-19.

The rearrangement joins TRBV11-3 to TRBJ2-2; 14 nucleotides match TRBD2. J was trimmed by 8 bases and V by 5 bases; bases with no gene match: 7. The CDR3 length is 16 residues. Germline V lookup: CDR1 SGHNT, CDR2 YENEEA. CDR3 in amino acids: CASSPGTSGSRGELFF. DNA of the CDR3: TGTGCCAGCAGCCCCGGGACTAGCGGGAGTCGAGGGGAGCTGTTTTTT. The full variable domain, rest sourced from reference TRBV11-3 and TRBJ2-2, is EAGVVQSPRYKIIEKKQPVAFWCNPISGHNTLYWYLQNLGQGPELLIRYENEEAVDDSQLPKDRFSAERLKGVDSTLKIQPAELGDSAVYLCASSPGTSGSRGELFFGEGSRLTVL.

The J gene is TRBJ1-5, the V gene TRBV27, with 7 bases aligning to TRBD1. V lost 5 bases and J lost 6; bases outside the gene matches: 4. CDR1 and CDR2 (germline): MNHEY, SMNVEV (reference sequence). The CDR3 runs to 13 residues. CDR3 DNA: TGTGCCAGCAGTCGACAGGGAGGTCAGCCCCAGCATTTT. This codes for CASSRQGGQPQHF.

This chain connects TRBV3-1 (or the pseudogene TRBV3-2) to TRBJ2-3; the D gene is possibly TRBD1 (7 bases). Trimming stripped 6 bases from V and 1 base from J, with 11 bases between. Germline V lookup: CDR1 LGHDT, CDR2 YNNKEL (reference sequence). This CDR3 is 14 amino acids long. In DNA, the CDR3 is TGTGCCAGCAGTCCCAGGGGGGGCACAGATACGCAGTATTTT. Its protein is CASSPRGGTDTQYF.

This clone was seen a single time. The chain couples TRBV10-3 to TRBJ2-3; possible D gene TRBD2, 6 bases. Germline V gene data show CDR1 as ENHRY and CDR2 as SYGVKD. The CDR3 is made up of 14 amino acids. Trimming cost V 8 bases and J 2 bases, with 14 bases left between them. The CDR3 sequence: CAISRPSDTDTQYF. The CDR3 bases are TGTGCCATCTCAAGGCCTAGCGACACAGATACGCAGTATTTT.

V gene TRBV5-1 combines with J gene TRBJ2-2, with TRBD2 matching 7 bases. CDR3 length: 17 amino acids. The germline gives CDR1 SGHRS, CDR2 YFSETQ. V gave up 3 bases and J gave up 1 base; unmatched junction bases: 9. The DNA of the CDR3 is TGCGCCAGCAGCTCTCAACCTAGCGGAAGGAACACCGGGGAGCTGTTTTTT. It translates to CASSSQPSGRNTGELFF. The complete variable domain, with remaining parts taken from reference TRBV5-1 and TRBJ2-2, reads KAGVTQTPRYLIKTRGQQVTLSCSPISGHRSVSWYQQTPGQGLQFLFEYFSETQRNKGNFPGRFSGRQFSNSRSEMNVSTLELGDSALYLCASSSQPSGRNTGELFFGEGSRLTVL.

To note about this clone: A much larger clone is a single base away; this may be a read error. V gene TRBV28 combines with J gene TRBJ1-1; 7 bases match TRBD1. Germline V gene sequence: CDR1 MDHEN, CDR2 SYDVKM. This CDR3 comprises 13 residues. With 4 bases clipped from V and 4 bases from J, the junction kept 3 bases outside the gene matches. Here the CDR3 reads CASSSTGLTEAFF. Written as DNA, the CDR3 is TGTGCCAGCAGTTCGACAGGGCTCACTGAAGCTTTCTTT.

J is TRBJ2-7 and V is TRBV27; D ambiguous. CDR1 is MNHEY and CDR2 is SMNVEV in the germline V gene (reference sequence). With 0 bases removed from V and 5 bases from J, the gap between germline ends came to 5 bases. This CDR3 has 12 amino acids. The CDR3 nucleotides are TGTGCCAGCAGTTTATCGGGCCACGAGCAGTACTTC. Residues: CASSLSGHEQYF.

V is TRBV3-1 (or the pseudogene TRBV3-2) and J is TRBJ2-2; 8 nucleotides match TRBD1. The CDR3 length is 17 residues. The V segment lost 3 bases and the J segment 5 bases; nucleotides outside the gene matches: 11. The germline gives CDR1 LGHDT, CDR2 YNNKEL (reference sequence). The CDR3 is CASSHGSLTGDTGELFF. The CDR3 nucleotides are TGTGCCAGCAGCCATGGATCTTTGACAGGGGATACCGGGGAGCTGTTTTTT.